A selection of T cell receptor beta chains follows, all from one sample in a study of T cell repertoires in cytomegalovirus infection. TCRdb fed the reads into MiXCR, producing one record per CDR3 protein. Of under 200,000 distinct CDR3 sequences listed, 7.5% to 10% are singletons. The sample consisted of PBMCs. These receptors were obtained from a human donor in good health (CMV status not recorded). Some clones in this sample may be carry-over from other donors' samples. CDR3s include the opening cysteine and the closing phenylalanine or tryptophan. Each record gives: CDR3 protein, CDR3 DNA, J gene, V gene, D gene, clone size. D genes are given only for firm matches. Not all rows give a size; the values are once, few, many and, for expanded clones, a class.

CDR3 protein: CASHIAGHNIASYEQYF
CDR3 DNA: TGTGCCAGCCACATAGCGGGACACAATATTGCCTCCTACGAGCAGTACTTC
J gene: TRBJ2-7
V gene: TRBV6-2/TRBV6-3
D gene: TRBD2
clone size: many

CDR3 protein: CASSLGGVYNSPLHF
CDR3 DNA: TGTGCCAGCAGCTTAGGAGGAGTATATAATTCACCCCTCCACTTT
J gene: TRBJ1-6
V gene: TRBV7-2
D gene: .
clone size: many

CDR3 protein: CASSFTPYNEQFF
CDR3 DNA: TGTGCCAGCAGCTTTACCCCGTACAATGAGCAGTTCTTC
J gene: TRBJ2-1
V gene: TRBV7-3
D gene: .
clone size: many

CDR3 protein: CASSAKGIGHTIYF
CDR3 DNA: TGTGCCAGCAGTGCGAAGGGGATTGGGCACACCATATATTTT
J gene: TRBJ1-3
V gene: TRBV28
D gene: .
clone size: .

CDR3 protein: CASSLPTHTEAFF
CDR3 DNA: TGTGCCAGCAGCTTGCCGACTCACACTGAAGCTTTCTTT
J gene: TRBJ1-1
V gene: TRBV5-4
D gene: .
clone size: .

CDR3 protein: CASSELGDTQYF
CDR3 DNA: TGTGCCAGCAGTGAACTAGGAGATACGCAGTATTTT
J gene: TRBJ2-3
V gene: TRBV7-9
D gene: .
clone size: many

CDR3 protein: CASSFSGLAVYNEQFF
CDR3 DNA: TGTGCCAGCAGCTTTTCGGGACTAGCGGTATACAATGAGCAGTTCTTC
J gene: TRBJ2-1
V gene: TRBV7-2
D gene: TRBD2
clone size: many

CDR3 protein: CASLGGEKLFF
CDR3 DNA: TGTGCCAGCTTAGGCGGGGAAAAACTGTTTTTT
J gene: TRBJ1-4
V gene: TRBV12-3/TRBV12-4
D gene: .
clone size: few

CDR3 protein: CASSSREGQLQQGYEQYF
CDR3 DNA: TGTGCCAGCAGCTCTAGAGAGGGACAGCTCCAGCAGGGCTACGAGCAGTACTTC
J gene: TRBJ2-7
V gene: TRBV7-9
D gene: TRBD1
clone size: many

CDR3 protein: CASSLRSQPGVDEQFF
CDR3 DNA: TGTGCCAGCAGCTTGCGGAGCCAGCCGGGTGTCGATGAGCAGTTCTTC
J gene: TRBJ2-1
V gene: TRBV7-2
D gene: .
clone size: many

CDR3 protein: CASSSGQYQETQYF
CDR3 DNA: TGTGCCAGCAGCTCGGGACAGTACCAAGAGACCCAGTACTTC
J gene: TRBJ2-5
V gene: TRBV7-9
D gene: TRBD1
clone size: many

CDR3 protein: CASSTGLSSYEQYF
CDR3 DNA: TGTGCCAGCAGTACCGGGCTTAGCTCCTACGAGCAGTACTTC
J gene: TRBJ2-7
V gene: TRBV5-4
D gene: .
clone size: many

CDR3 protein: CASSDGIGRRDQPQHF
CDR3 DNA: TGTGCCAGCAGTGACGGCATCGGGAGGAGGGATCAGCCCCAGCATTTT
J gene: TRBJ1-5
V gene: TRBV6-6
D gene: .
clone size: many

CDR3 protein: CSARDRRGTEAFF
CDR3 DNA: TGCAGCGCTCGGGACAGGAGAGGCACTGAAGCTTTCTTT
J gene: TRBJ1-1
V gene: TRBV29-1
D gene: TRBD1
clone size: few

CDR3 protein: CASSLRAGGLSNQPQHF
CDR3 DNA: TGTGCCAGCAGCTTGCGAGCAGGGGGCTTGAGCAATCAGCCCCAGCATTTT
J gene: TRBJ1-5
V gene: TRBV7-8
D gene: TRBD1
clone size: many

CDR3 protein: CASSPGVNNSPLHF
CDR3 DNA: TGTGCCAGCAGCCCAGGGGTGAATAATTCACCCCTCCACTTT
J gene: TRBJ1-6
V gene: TRBV9
D gene: .
clone size: few

CDR3 protein: CASSLDGTYEQYF
CDR3 DNA: TGCGCCAGCAGCTTGGATGGGACCTACGAGCAGTACTTC
J gene: TRBJ2-7
V gene: TRBV5-1
D gene: .
clone size: many

CDR3 protein: CASSLATGLSYQETQYF
CDR3 DNA: TGTGCCAGCAGCTTGGCGACAGGACTATCGTACCAAGAGACCCAGTACTTC
J gene: TRBJ2-5
V gene: TRBV7-6
D gene: .
clone size: .

CDR3 protein: CSARDVAQPQHF
CDR3 DNA: TGCAGTGCTAGAGACGTGGCTCAGCCCCAGCATTTT
J gene: TRBJ1-5
V gene: TRBV20-1
D gene: .
clone size: few

CDR3 protein: CASSSGQGIYEQYF
CDR3 DNA: TGTGCCAGCAGCTCGGGACAGGGAATCTACGAGCAGTACTTC
J gene: TRBJ2-7
V gene: TRBV7-2
D gene: TRBD1
clone size: many

CDR3 protein: CASSLGLAGGEIF
CDR3 DNA: TGTGCCAGCAGCTTAGGACTAGCGGGAGGCGAGATCTTC
J gene: TRBJ2-5
V gene: TRBV7-2
D gene: TRBD2
clone size: few

CDR3 protein: CASSLGGSGTDTQYF
CDR3 DNA: TGTGCCAGCAGTTTGGGAGGTAGCGGGACAGATACGCAGTATTTT
J gene: TRBJ2-3
V gene: TRBV28
D gene: TRBD2
clone size: .

CDR3 protein: CASSFILDRAYEQFF
CDR3 DNA: TGTGCCAGCAGCTTTATTCTCGACAGGGCGTACGAGCAGTTCTTC
J gene: TRBJ2-1
V gene: TRBV7-2
D gene: TRBD1
clone size: many

CDR3 protein: CAINQVNTGELFF
CDR3 DNA: TGTGCCATCAACCAGGTGAACACCGGGGAGCTGTTTTTT
J gene: TRBJ2-2
V gene: TRBV10-3
D gene: .
clone size: many

CDR3 protein: CASSPTGPSDAFF
CDR3 DNA: TGTGCCAGCAGCCCTACAGGGCCGTCCGATGCTTTCTTT
J gene: TRBJ1-1
V gene: TRBV7-2
D gene: .
clone size: many

CDR3 protein: CAWSPGGYGYTF
CDR3 DNA: TGTGCCTGGAGTCCAGGGGGCTATGGCTACACCTTC
J gene: TRBJ1-2
V gene: TRBV30
D gene: TRBD1
clone size: .

CDR3 protein: CASSRLAGPGSGGNEQYF
CDR3 DNA: TGTGCCAGCAGCCGACTAGCGGGCCCAGGCAGTGGAGGCAACGAGCAGTACTTC
J gene: TRBJ2-7
V gene: TRBV7-2
D gene: TRBD2
clone size: many

CDR3 protein: CSARGTGLDNQPQHF
CDR3 DNA: TGCAGTGCTAGAGGGACAGGGTTGGATAATCAGCCCCAGCATTTT
J gene: TRBJ1-5
V gene: TRBV20-1
D gene: TRBD1
clone size: few

CDR3 protein: CASSSRQTYEQYF
CDR3 DNA: TGTGCCAGCAGCTCCCGACAGACCTACGAGCAGTACTTC
J gene: TRBJ2-7
V gene: TRBV7-2
D gene: .
clone size: many

CDR3 protein: CSATLGTGYGYTF
CDR3 DNA: TGCAGTGCTACCCTGGGGACAGGGTATGGCTACACCTTC
J gene: TRBJ1-2
V gene: TRBV20-1
D gene: TRBD1
clone size: few

CDR3 protein: CASSLDRTNTEAFF
CDR3 DNA: TGTGCCAGCAGTCTCGACAGAACGAACACTGAAGCTTTCTTT
J gene: TRBJ1-1
V gene: TRBV2
D gene: .
clone size: few

CDR3 protein: CSVEEGYEQYF
CDR3 DNA: TGCAGCGTTGAAGAGGGCTACGAGCAGTACTTC
J gene: TRBJ2-7
V gene: TRBV29-1
D gene: .
clone size: few

CDR3 protein: CATREGEPYEQYF
CDR3 DNA: TGCGCCACCCGGGAGGGCGAACCCTACGAGCAGTACTTC
J gene: TRBJ2-7
V gene: TRBV5-1
D gene: TRBD2
clone size: many

CDR3 protein: CATSRVRQGGSPLHF
CDR3 DNA: TGTGCCACCAGCAGAGTCCGGCAGGGCGGTTCACCCCTCCACTTT
J gene: TRBJ1-6
V gene: TRBV15
D gene: .
clone size: .

CDR3 protein: CSAQGAGTSQETQYF
CDR3 DNA: TGCAGTGCTCAAGGGGCAGGGACGAGCCAAGAGACCCAGTACTTC
J gene: TRBJ2-5
V gene: TRBV20-1
D gene: .
clone size: few

CDR3 protein: CASSQQKNTGELFF
CDR3 DNA: TGTGCCAGTAGTCAGCAGAAGAACACCGGGGAGCTGTTTTTT
J gene: TRBJ2-2
V gene: TRBV19
D gene: .
clone size: many

CDR3 protein: CAIRPTGGGLEAFF
CDR3 DNA: TGTGCCATCAGGCCTACAGGGGGTGGACTGGAAGCTTTCTTT
J gene: TRBJ1-1
V gene: TRBV10-3
D gene: TRBD1
clone size: many

CDR3 protein: CSASSGLAGETQYF
CDR3 DNA: TGCAGTGCTAGCTCCGGACTAGCGGGAGAGACCCAGTACTTC
J gene: TRBJ2-5
V gene: TRBV20-1
D gene: TRBD2
clone size: .

CDR3 protein: CASSFQGATEAFF
CDR3 DNA: TGTGCCAGCAGCTTTCAGGGGGCCACTGAAGCTTTCTTT
J gene: TRBJ1-1
V gene: TRBV5-5
D gene: TRBD1
clone size: few

CDR3 protein: CASSPGARQGEAFF
CDR3 DNA: TGTGCCAGCAGCCCGGGAGCGAGACAGGGAGAAGCTTTCTTT
J gene: TRBJ1-1
V gene: TRBV7-2
D gene: TRBD1
clone size: many

CDR3 protein: CASSHGYDVNQPQHF
CDR3 DNA: TGTGCCAGCAGCCATGGTTACGACGTCAATCAGCCCCAGCATTTT
J gene: TRBJ1-5
V gene: TRBV3-1
D gene: .
clone size: many

CDR3 protein: CSARDRGKSDTQYF
CDR3 DNA: TGCAGTGCTAGAGATCGGGGGAAGTCAGATACGCAGTATTTT
J gene: TRBJ2-3
V gene: TRBV20-1
D gene: .
clone size: many

CDR3 protein: CASSITGGSTEAFF
CDR3 DNA: TGTGCCAGTAGTATTACAGGGGGCTCGACTGAAGCTTTCTTT
J gene: TRBJ1-1
V gene: TRBV19
D gene: TRBD1
clone size: .

CDR3 protein: CASRRNRENTEAFF
CDR3 DNA: TGTGCCAGCAGACGCAACAGGGAAAACACTGAAGCTTTCTTT
J gene: TRBJ1-1
V gene: TRBV12-3/TRBV12-4
D gene: .
clone size: .

CDR3 protein: CASSQPGWRAKNIQYF
CDR3 DNA: TGCGCCAGCAGCCAACCAGGGTGGCGGGCCAAAAACATTCAGTACTTC
J gene: TRBJ2-4
V gene: TRBV4-3
D gene: .
clone size: many

CDR3 protein: CASKQGAPNTEAFF
CDR3 DNA: TGTGCCAGCAAACAGGGGGCACCGAACACTGAAGCTTTCTTT
J gene: TRBJ1-1
V gene: TRBV6-2/TRBV6-3
D gene: TRBD1
clone size: many

CDR3 protein: CASSEGTGQGSPLHF
CDR3 DNA: TGTGCCAGCAGTGAAGGGACAGGGCAAGGTTCACCCCTCCACTTT
J gene: TRBJ1-6
V gene: TRBV2
D gene: TRBD1
clone size: .

CDR3 protein: CASSPTGLDFNEQFF
CDR3 DNA: TGTGCCAGCAGTCCCACAGGACTAGATTTTAATGAGCAGTTCTTC
J gene: TRBJ2-1
V gene: TRBV6-1
D gene: TRBD2
clone size: .

CDR3 protein: CASSLLQGVSYEQYF
CDR3 DNA: TGTGCCAGCAGCTTACTACAGGGGGTATCCTACGAGCAGTACTTC
J gene: TRBJ2-7
V gene: TRBV7-2
D gene: TRBD1
clone size: many

CDR3 protein: CASSSRRLARTDTQYF
CDR3 DNA: TGTGCCAGCAGCTCGCGGCGACTAGCGCGCACAGATACGCAGTATTTT
J gene: TRBJ2-3
V gene: TRBV5-4
D gene: TRBD2
clone size: .

CDR3 protein: CASSPGTVYGYTF
CDR3 DNA: TGTGCCAGCAGCCCCGGGACGGTCTATGGCTACACCTTC
J gene: TRBJ1-2
V gene: TRBV7-2
D gene: .
clone size: many

CDR3 protein: CASSLMGVGNTEAFF
CDR3 DNA: TGTGCCAGCAGCTTAATGGGGGTCGGAAACACTGAAGCTTTCTTT
J gene: TRBJ1-1
V gene: TRBV7-3
D gene: .
clone size: few

CDR3 protein: CASSYSGTSLQTQYF
CDR3 DNA: TGTGCCAGCAGTTACTCCGGGACTAGCTTACAGACCCAGTACTTC
J gene: TRBJ2-5
V gene: TRBV28
D gene: TRBD2
clone size: many

CDR3 protein: CASSLAGGNTGELFF
CDR3 DNA: TGTGCCAGCAGCTTAGCGGGGGGAAACACCGGGGAGCTGTTTTTT
J gene: TRBJ2-2
V gene: TRBV7-2
D gene: .
clone size: many

CDR3 protein: CSARVEGYGNEQFF
CDR3 DNA: TGCAGTGCTAGAGTAGAAGGGTACGGCAATGAGCAGTTCTTC
J gene: TRBJ2-1
V gene: TRBV20-1
D gene: .
clone size: few

CDR3 protein: CASSLRLGGDTQYF
CDR3 DNA: TGTGCCAGCAGCTTACGACTAGGCGGAGATACGCAGTATTTT
J gene: TRBJ2-3
V gene: TRBV7-6
D gene: .
clone size: few

CDR3 protein: CASRHVFEREASYNEQFF
CDR3 DNA: TGTGCCAGCAGACACGTCTTCGAGCGGGAGGCATCCTACAATGAGCAGTTCTTC
J gene: TRBJ2-1
V gene: TRBV7-9
D gene: TRBD2
clone size: many

CDR3 protein: CASSLGSRTGLRDYGYTF
CDR3 DNA: TGCGCCAGCAGCTTGGGGTCCCGAACAGGGTTGAGAGACTATGGCTACACCTTC
J gene: TRBJ1-2
V gene: TRBV5-1
D gene: .
clone size: .